The present T cell receptor (beta chain) was sequenced within a study of shared clonotypes between healthy human individuals. General study results and limits: Clonotype sharing among donors was expected to depend on sequencing depth.

To note about this clone: Its antigen is unknown.

The unsorted samples took around 93 million PBMCs to get genomic DNA. This CDR3 is 17 amino acids long. Deletions cut 0 bases from V and 0 bases from J, with 11 bases between. CDR1 and CDR2 (germline): LNHNV, YYDKDF (reference sequence). Here immunoSEQ multiplex PCR was the method, and the copy in TCRdb shows in-frame clones only, minus some. The repertoire consists of about 470,000 clones, with roughly 77% occurring once and the leading ten covering around 13%. Sample: PBMCs. V and J are TRBV15 and TRBJ1-4; D unclear. This sequence originates from a woman aged 40 to 50 in good health. Some clones in this sample may be carry-over from other donors' samples. The CDR3 bases are TGTGCCACCAGCAGAGATCCTGCCAGAGCAACTAATGAAAAACTGTTTTTT. As protein: CATSRDPARATNEKLFF.